This TCR beta chain is drawn from a study of blood T cell repertoires in COVID-19 (dated by TCRdb to 2020 to 2021). For the wider study: Samples covering the acute and convalescent phases of COVID-19 were provided by collaborators in the United States, Italy and Spain. The prospective study material was composed of cDNA or gDNA derived from T cells, B-cell-depleted T cells, or PBMCs. Subjects who had been exposed to COVID-19, were actively infected with it, or had recovered from it provided the deeply sampled blood TCRbeta repertoires that made up the dataset. The repertoires were released in a freely available public database intended as a resource for research on the immune response to SARS-CoV-2. Samples came from the ongoing ImmuneRACE study (first 160 participants) plus 1,254 subjects from 6 global collaborators. Nearly every sample came with metadata listing a de-identified subject ID, COVID-19 status, age in years and sex. Where HLA class I and class II types were available, the types were taken from metadata supplied by the sample provider, not from assay-based typing.

On the study overall, not on this receptor specifically: The amount of clinical and demographic metadata varied by source and participant and was provided uncurated.

At one collaborating source in Seattle, patients were enrolled during active infection and were followed longitudinally through the course of disease. The collaborating institutions used their own protocols to collect whole blood in K2EDTA tubes. For TCRbeta analysis, collaborators shipped samples as frozen whole blood, isolated PBMCs, or DNA extracted from either of those sample types. Comment on this clone: Its antigen is still unknown. Per-nucleotide qualities are absent, and no much larger clonotype sits a single base away.

From the cysteine through the phenylalanine, the CDR3 covers 14 amino acids. The sequence is cut down to CDR3 DNA, 42 bases in frame from base 1. The germline V gene encodes CDR1 SGHRS and CDR2 YFSETQ. After removal of 4 bases from V and 7 bases from J, the junction retains 6 bases not matched to a gene. TCRbeta CDR3 regions were amplified from genomic DNA using the immunoSEQ Assay, a bias-controlled multiplex PCR. From the authors' description of their analysis: The number of nucleated cells in each sample was estimated from the amplification of reference gene primers within the assay. To quantify the absolute abundance of each unique TCRbeta CDR3 rearrangement, sequence reads were collapsed and filtered. Productive Simpson clonality was computed per sample as the square root of Simpson's diversity index over productive rearrangements. The clones in this table, taken by TCRdb from immuneACCESS, are in-frame only. Not every clone is retained; where verified, under half of the shortfall comes from an unresolved V gene, and the cause of the rest is unknown. V, J and clone size derive from that table, while D and trimming were established from the DNA sequence. The sample includes 150,000 to 200,000 clones, with around 85% observed a single time. The ten largest clonotypes hold about 20% of the sample.

In this chain, TRBV5-1 is recombined with TRBJ2-7, and TRBD1 matches 12 of the central bases. Sequenced material: peripheral blood. The source of this sequence is a person aged 65-85 years with COVID-19, enrolled during active disease. The DNA sequence is as follows: TGCGCCAGCAGCCCGGGACAGGGGGCGCGTGAGCAGTACTTC. Its coded protein is CASSPGQGAREQYF.